A single sample gave rise to the 9 T cell receptor beta chains below, sequenced in a study of shared clonotypes between healthy human individuals. Using immunoSEQ multiplex PCR, the repertoire was profiled, and TCRdb retains in-frame clones only, with some absent. The top ten clones hold 10% to 15% of a sample with fewer than 600,000 clones, 79% of them seen once. The sequencing input was PBMCs. The receptors originated from a woman between 35 and 50 years old in good health. Some clones in this sample may be carry-over from other donors' samples.

In its sample, this clone was seen once. The chain uses TRBV9 and TRBJ2-3; a possible D gene is TRBD2 (6 bases). The length of the CDR3 is 15 residues. The ends were cut back, 7 bases at V and 1 base at J, with 16 bases in the middle. Germline V lookup: CDR1 SGDLS, CDR2 YYNGEE. This CDR3 is CASVRGTSRTDTQYF. The DNA of the CDR3 is TGTGCCAGCGTACGAGGGACTTCCCGCACAGATACGCAGTATTTT.

The chain uses TRBV28 and TRBJ1-2; D might be TRBD1 (6 bases). Germline values: CDR1 MDHEN, CDR2 SYDVKM. Between the trimmed V and J ends, which lost 6 bases and 5 bases, there was a span of 19 bases. The CDR3 is 15 residues long. The CDR3 protein is CASSLGGAAFYGYTF. The CDR3 DNA reads as TGTGCCAGCAGCCTAGGGGGGGCCGCATTTTATGGCTACACCTTC.

This chain links TRBV7-2 with TRBJ2-5, with 8 bases fitting TRBD2. Germline V lookup: CDR1 SGHTA, CDR2 FQGNSA. With 5 bases clipped from V and 2 bases from J, the junction kept 7 bases outside the gene matches. This CDR3 contains 15 residues. The CDR3 DNA follows: TGTGCCAGCAGCCGGGGGGGGGTGTGGCAAGAGACCCAGTACTTC. This codes for CASSRGGVWQETQYF.

The chain links TRBV5-1 to TRBJ1-1; tentatively, D is TRBD1 (5 bases). This CDR3 region has 13 residues. CDR1 is SGHRS and CDR2 is YFSETQ in the germline V gene. The V gene lost 6 bases and the J gene lost 2 bases, with 11 bases spanning the gap. The CDR3 DNA sequence: TGCGCCAGCAAACCGGGACCTAACACTGAAGCTTTCTTT. Protein product: CASKPGPNTEAFF.

The V gene is TRBV19, the J gene TRBJ2-2; 8 nucleotides agree with TRBD1. The CDR3 is 14 residues long. Germline CDR1 is LNHDA and CDR2 is SQIVND (reference sequence). V lost 10 bases to trimming and J lost 7 bases; unmatched junction nucleotides: 11. The CDR3: CAIQGALGVGELFF. DNA for the CDR3: TGTGCCATCCAGGGGGCGCTTGGGGTCGGGGAGCTGTTTTTT.

CDR3 DNA: TGTGCCAGCAGCTTAGGCGGGATCTCCTACAATGAGCAGTTCTTC. Protein product: CASSLGGISYNEQFF. This chain uses TRBV11-3 with TRBJ2-1; a weak D match, TRBD2 (6 bases). Germline loops: CDR1 SGHNT, CDR2 YENEEA. With 1 base removed from V and 0 bases from J, the gap between germline ends came to 7 bases. The length of the CDR3 is 15 residues.

The chain is built from TRBV7-6 and TRBJ2-1; 10 bases are a match to TRBD2. This CDR3 is built from 16 residues. The V segment lost 5 bases and the J segment 6 bases; nucleotides outside the gene matches: 10. Germline assignment: CDR1 SGHVS and CDR2 FNYEAQ. For the CDR3, the DNA is TGTGCCAGCAGCCTTAGGCCACTAGCGGGGACCAATGAGCAGTTCTTC. Its protein product is CASSLRPLAGTNEQFF. Combining the CDR3 with reference TRBV7-6 and TRBJ2-1 gives the whole variable domain GAGVSQSPRYKVTKRGQDVALRCDPISGHVSLYWYRQALGQGPEFLTYFNYEAQQDKSGLPNDRFSAERPEGSISTLTIQRTEQRDSAMYRCASSLRPLAGTNEQFFGPGTRLTVL.

This chain joins TRBV7-9 and TRBJ2-2; D call uncertain. The germline V gene encodes CDR1 SEHNR and CDR2 FQNEAQ (reference sequence). Between the trimmed V and J ends, which lost 4 bases and 1 base, there was a span of 7 bases. The CDR3 totals 14 residues. For the CDR3, the DNA is TGTGCCAGCAGCTCCCCATTGAACACCGGGGAGCTGTTTTTT. It codes for CASSSPLNTGELFF.

The chain employs TRBV5-1 and TRBJ1-4, with 11 positions matching TRBD1. Germline CDR1 SGHRS, CDR2 YFSETQ. V was pared by 4 bases and J by 7 bases, with 15 bases of the junction left unmatched. The CDR3 covers 18 residues. CDR3: CASSPTSKDRGRIEKLFF. For the CDR3, the DNA is TGCGCCAGCAGCCCCACCTCCAAGGACAGGGGGCGGATTGAAAAACTGTTTTTT.